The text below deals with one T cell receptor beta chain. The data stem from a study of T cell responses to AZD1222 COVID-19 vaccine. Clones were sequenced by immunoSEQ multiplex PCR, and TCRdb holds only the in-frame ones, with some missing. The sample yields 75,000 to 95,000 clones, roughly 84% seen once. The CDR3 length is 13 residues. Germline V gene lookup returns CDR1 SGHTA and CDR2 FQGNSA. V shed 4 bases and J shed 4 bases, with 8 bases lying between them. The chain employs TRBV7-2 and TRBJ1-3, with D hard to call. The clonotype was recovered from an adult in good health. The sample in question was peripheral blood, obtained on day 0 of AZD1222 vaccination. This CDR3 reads CASSSYRGNTIYF. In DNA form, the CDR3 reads TGTGCCAGCAGCTCCTACCGGGGAAACACCATATATTTT. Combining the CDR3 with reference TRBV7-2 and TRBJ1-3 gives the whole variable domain GAGVSQSPSNKVTEKGKDVELRCDPISGHTALYWYRQSLGQGLEFLIYFQGNSAPDKSGLPSDRFSAERTGGSVSTLTIQRTQQEDSAVYLCASSSYRGNTIYFGEGSWLTVV.